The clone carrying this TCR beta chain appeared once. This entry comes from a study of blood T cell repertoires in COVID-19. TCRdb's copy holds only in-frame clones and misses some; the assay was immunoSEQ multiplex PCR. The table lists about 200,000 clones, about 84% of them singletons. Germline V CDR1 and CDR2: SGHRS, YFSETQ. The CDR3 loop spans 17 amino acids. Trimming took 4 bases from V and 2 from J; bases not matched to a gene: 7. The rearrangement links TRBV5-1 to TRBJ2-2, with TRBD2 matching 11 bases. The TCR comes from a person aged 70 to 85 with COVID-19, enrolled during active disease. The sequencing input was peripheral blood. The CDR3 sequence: CASSHKTSGRNTGELFF. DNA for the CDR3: TGCGCCAGCAGCCACAAAACTAGCGGGAGAAACACCGGGGAGCTGTTTTTT.